A selection of T cell receptor beta chains follows, all from one sample in a study of T cells in Graves' hyperthyroidism and ophthalmopathy. Using its own MiXCR run on the multiplex PCR reads, TCRdb lists one record per CDR3 protein. The sample has 460,000 or so distinct CDR3 sequences, around 14% seen once; the top ten hold 17%. Sequenced sample: blood. The receptors stem from a woman aged 18-29 years with Graves' hyperthyroidism. CDR3s include the opening cysteine and the closing phenylalanine or tryptophan. Each record gives: J gene, D gene, V gene, clone size, CDR3 protein, CDR3 DNA. D genes are given only for firm matches. Clone size is shown for a subset of rows, as once, few, many or a class of expanded clone.

j_gene: TRBJ2-7; d_gene: -; v_gene: TRBV24-1; abundance: many; CDR3aa: CATSAFSGTGFYEQYF; CDR3nt: TGTGCCACCAGTGCTTTCTCCGGGACTGGATTCTACGAGCAGTACTTC
j_gene: TRBJ2-1; d_gene: TRBD2; v_gene: TRBV19; abundance: many; CDR3aa: CASSKWSGRTYNEQFF; CDR3nt: TGTGCCAGTAGTAAGTGGTCCGGGAGGACCTACAATGAGCAGTTCTTC
j_gene: TRBJ1-1; d_gene: -; v_gene: TRBV11-2; abundance: many; CDR3aa: CASSSVSDTEAFF; CDR3nt: TGTGCCAGCAGCTCCGTGAGTGACACTGAAGCTTTCTTT
j_gene: TRBJ2-7; d_gene: TRBD1; v_gene: TRBV2; abundance: -; CDR3aa: CASSNTGQGYEQYF; CDR3nt: TGTGCCAGCAGTAACACGGGACAGGGCTACGAGCAGTACTTC
j_gene: TRBJ1-1; d_gene: TRBD1; v_gene: TRBV10-3; abundance: many; CDR3aa: CASNGDRENTEAFF; CDR3nt: TGTGCCTCCAACGGGGACAGAGAGAACACTGAAGCTTTCTTT
j_gene: TRBJ2-5; d_gene: -; v_gene: TRBV20-1; abundance: many; CDR3aa: CSARDGGQETQYF; CDR3nt: TGCAGTGCTAGAGATGGGGGGCAAGAGACCCAGTACTTC
j_gene: TRBJ1-6; d_gene: -; v_gene: TRBV12-3/TRBV12-4; abundance: many; CDR3aa: CASSFQQRHDSPLHF; CDR3nt: TGTGCCAGCAGTTTTCAACAGCGGCATGATTCACCCCTCCACTTT
j_gene: TRBJ1-1; d_gene: -; v_gene: TRBV19; abundance: many; CDR3aa: CASSIAGRIGVPEAFF; CDR3nt: TGTGCCAGTAGTATAGCTGGGCGGATCGGGGTCCCAGAAGCTTTCTTT
j_gene: TRBJ2-7; d_gene: -; v_gene: TRBV7-9; abundance: few; CDR3aa: CASSPMTVTYEQYF; CDR3nt: TGTGCCAGCAGCCCGATGACAGTTACCTACGAGCAGTACTTC
j_gene: TRBJ2-7; d_gene: -; v_gene: TRBV18; abundance: -; CDR3aa: CVSSPGLYEQYF; CDR3nt: TGTGTCAGCTCACCAGGGCTCTACGAGCAGTACTTC
j_gene: TRBJ1-2; d_gene: -; v_gene: TRBV4-1; abundance: -; CDR3aa: CASSQENGYYGYTF; CDR3nt: TGCGCCAGCAGCCAAGAGAACGGCTACTATGGCTACACCTTC
j_gene: TRBJ2-5; d_gene: -; v_gene: TRBV20-1; abundance: -; CDR3aa: CSAKLRETQYF; CDR3nt: TGCAGTGCTAAGCTGCGAGAGACCCAGTACTTC
j_gene: TRBJ2-7; d_gene: TRBD2; v_gene: TRBV13; abundance: -; CDR3aa: CASSFTSGLRAPYEQYF; CDR3nt: TGTGCCAGCAGCTTCACTAGCGGACTGCGGGCCCCCTACGAGCAGTACTTC
j_gene: TRBJ1-1; d_gene: -; v_gene: TRBV12-3/TRBV12-4; abundance: many; CDR3aa: CASSFKGRTEAFF; CDR3nt: TGTGCCAGCAGTTTTAAGGGAAGGACTGAAGCTTTCTTT
j_gene: TRBJ2-3; d_gene: -; v_gene: TRBV4-2; abundance: few; CDR3aa: CASSQEGWGSTDTQYF; CDR3nt: TGTGCCAGCAGCCAAGAAGGGTGGGGTAGCACAGATACGCAGTATTTT
j_gene: TRBJ2-3; d_gene: -; v_gene: TRBV6-1; abundance: -; CDR3aa: CAGRGGTDTQYF; CDR3nt: TGTGCCGGCAGGGGGGGCACAGATACGCAGTATTTT